This is a list of T cell receptor beta chains from one sample in a study of cytomegalovirus exposure and HLA in healthy donors. Clones were read by immunoSEQ multiplex PCR, and TCRdb kept only the in-frame ones, dropping some. Among more than 150,000 clones listed, around 85% were seen once. Sequenced: PBMCs. The source is a man aged 45-65 years in good health and CMV-seropositive. The CDR3 runs from the conserved cysteine through the conserved F or W. The order of the fields is V gene, CDR3 protein.

>TRBV6-5
CASGLTGGREKLFF
>TRBV5-5
CASSSPGQGTAGNQPQHF
>TRBV5-1
CASSLGQLQGEQYF
>TRBV11-1
CASSPGQFNEKLFF
>TRBV9
CASSADRGPNQPQHF
>TRBV11-2
CASSLAGHGNQPQHF
>TRBV11-2
CASSLEGTRKAGANVLTF
>TRBV28
CASSTLAGGADTQYF
>TRBV5-1
CASSSSHYNYGYTF
>TRBV18
CASSQTPPGNTEAFF
>TRBV18
CASSPQGQSYEQYF
>TRBV7-9
CASSLRHSYEQYF
>TRBV2
CASSVVTRTDTQYF
>TRBV2
CASSGPLGPGTEAFF
>TRBV4-1
CASSTPGGGNTQYF
>TRBV6-6
CASTPDSNQPQHF
>TRBV6-1
CASSAGLNLREQYF
>TRBV5-4
CASSLSLAEETQYF
>TRBV2
CASSEMGLGADTQYF
>TRBV27
CASSRDRAYEQYF
>TRBV27
CASSWGLAATGELFF
>TRBV6-5
CASGDRGLSSYEQYF